The 6 T cell receptor beta chains in this list originate from one sample, sequenced in a study of regulatory T cells in long-lasting Graves disease (TCRdb year 2021). The intended sense of this specimen's time point label: persistent/refractory GD, antithyroid drugs over 5 years with positive TRAb. RNA was extracted from PBMCs in TRIzol for both TCR sequencing and RNA sequencing. The method behind the library was multiplex PCR. For sequencing, an Illumina HiSeq 4000 was employed. To build TCR beta libraries, CDR3 regions were amplified by Arm-PCR using iRepertoire HTBI primers. TCRdb applied fastp at Q25 and MiXCR to the public reads, then kept only in-frame beta chains. Each entry is one CDR3 protein sequence, shown with its most common DNA and genes. The sample table records fewer than 400,000 distinct CDR3 sequences; 15% to 20% of these occur just once. The ten largest make up just under 30% of the sample.

The specimen was peripheral blood mononuclear cells (PBMCs), collected when the disease was refractory, from a patient treated with antithyroid drugs. The source is a female donor with Graves disease.

This clonotype was seen only a few times. The chain couples TRBV6-5 to TRBJ1-4; D remains unclear. The germline CDR1 and CDR2 sequences are MNHEY and SVGAGI. Trimming removed 2 bases from V and 1 base from J, with 14 bases in between. The CDR3 runs 17 residues. The CDR3 protein is CASSYSGGTGTNEKLFF. The CDR3 DNA reads TGTGCCAGCAGTTACAGCGGAGGAACCGGAACTAATGAAAAACTGTTTTTT.

This clonotype was observed a handful of times. This chain links TRBV18 with TRBJ1-1, with unresolved D. Trimming pared 4 bases from V and 5 bases from J, leaving 14 bases between. The CDR3 has 14 residues. Germline V lookup: CDR1 KGHSH, CDR2 LQKENI. Written as DNA, the CDR3 is TGTGCCAGCTCACGGGCAGAGGGATTAACTGAAGCTTTCTTT. Translation: CASSRAEGLTEAFF.

The chain recombines TRBV18 with TRBJ2-1; 8 bases agree with TRBD2. CDR1 and CDR2 from the germline V gene are KGHSH and LQKENI. The V gene end was trimmed by 4 bases and the J gene end by 0 bases; junction bases not matched to a gene: 2. CDR3 length: 15 residues. The CDR3 DNA sequence: TGTGCCAGCTCACGGGGGACTAGCTCCTACAATGAGCAGTTCTTC. The encoded protein is CASSRGTSSYNEQFF.

In its sample, this clonotype was seen a few times. V gene TRBV4-3 combines with J gene TRBJ1-2; perhaps TRBD1 as D (6 bases). This CDR3 contains 15 residues. Trimming took off 4 bases at V and 4 bases at J, with 16 bases between the two ends. CDR1 is LGHNA and CDR2 is YSLEER in the germline V gene. CDR3 region: CASSRSWGPRYGYTF. The CDR3 DNA is TGCGCCAGCAGCCGAAGTTGGGGGCCTCGCTATGGCTACACCTTC.

This clonotype was recorded a few times. J is TRBJ2-7 and V is TRBV28; the D gene is possibly TRBD2 (5 bases). Germline CDR1 MDHEN, CDR2 SYDVKM. V lost 1 base, J lost 5 bases, and 6 bases lay in between. The CDR3 is 12 amino acids. CDR3 protein: CASSLFGNEQYF. CDR3 nucleotides: TGTGCCAGCAGTTTATTCGGGAACGAGCAGTACTTC. Based on the CDR3 plus reference TRBV28 and TRBJ2-7, the full variable domain is DVKVTQSSRYLVKRTGEKVFLECVQDMDHENMFWYRQDPGLGLRLIYFSYDVKMKEKGDIPEGYSVSREKKERFSLILESASTNQTSMYLCASSLFGNEQYFGPGTRLTVT.

This clonotype was recorded many times. The chain has TRBV12-5 and TRBJ2-5; D not certain. CDR1 and CDR2 from the germline V gene are LGHNT and FRNRAP. Trimming removed 5 bases at V and 4 bases at J, with 5 bases between. The CDR3 consists of 11 residues. The CDR3 DNA reads TGTGCTAGTGGTATCTCAGAGACCCAGTACTTC. Protein: CASGISETQYF.